What follows is one T cell receptor (beta chain) and its context. This CDR3 contains 17 residues. Germline loops: CDR1 LGHDT, CDR2 YNNKEL (reference sequence). V trimming: 2 bases; J trimming: 4 bases; junction bases outside the gene matches: 11. This sample is part of a study of T cell responses to AZD1222 COVID-19 vaccine. Sequencing was performed with immunoSEQ multiplex PCR; in TCRdb, only in-frame clones are kept and a portion is missing. The profile shows some 120,000 clones, roughly 93% of them singletons. The sequence was collected from an adult in good health. V is TRBV3-1 (or the pseudogene TRBV3-2) and J is TRBJ2-3; the match to TRBD2 covers 8 bases. The specimen was peripheral blood, collected on day 0 of AZD1222 vaccination. The DNA of the CDR3 is TGTGCCAGCAGCCAACAAGCCGGGAGGGCGGTCGCAGATACGCAGTATTTT. Protein product: CASSQQAGRAVADTQYF.